A single sample is the source of the 7 T cell receptor beta chains below, sequenced in a study of cytomegalovirus exposure and HLA in healthy donors. The PCR used 60 Vbeta and 13 Jbeta primers. TCRdb's table, derived via immunoSEQ multiplex PCR, lists solely in-frame clones and lacks some. The profile covers fewer than 150,000 clones, with roughly 70% appearing a single time and roughly 3.1% taken by the ten largest. The sample was PBMCs. The source is a man aged 30-40 years in good health and CMV-seronegative.

This chain links TRBV19 with TRBJ2-3; maybe TRBD1 (5 bases). CDR3 size: 15 residues. CDR1 LNHDA and CDR2 SQIVND come from the germline V gene (reference sequence). V gave up 1 base and J gave up 2 bases, with 10 bases separating them. Here the CDR3 reads CASSIVAGITDTQYF. In DNA form, the CDR3 reads TGTGCCAGTAGTATAGTAGCAGGGATCACAGATACGCAGTATTTT.

V gene TRBV7-3 combines with J gene TRBJ2-5, with 12 bases aligning to TRBD2. The CDR3 consists of 15 residues. Germline assignment: CDR1 SGHTA and CDR2 FQGTGA. V shed 6 bases, J shed 5 bases, and the junction held 7 bases outside the gene matches. CDR3 DNA sequence: TGTGCCAGCAGTCCTAGCGGGGGGGCCTGGGAGACCCAGTACTTC. Its protein is CASSPSGGAWETQYF.

The chain joins TRBV10-3 to TRBJ2-5; the D is unclear. Germline loops: CDR1 ENHRY, CDR2 SYGVKD. Trimming removed 6 bases at V and 5 bases at J, with 10 bases between. The CDR3 runs 12 residues. CDR3 protein: CAISTPGETQYF. The CDR3 DNA reads TGTGCCATCAGCACCCCCGGGGAGACCCAGTACTTC.

The chain links TRBV4-2 to TRBJ1-5; D ambiguous. Germline values: CDR1 LGHNA, CDR2 YNFKEQ. This CDR3 comprises 14 residues. Trimming took 4 bases from V and 6 from J, leaving 13 bases between them. In DNA, the CDR3 is TGTGCCAGCAGCCCCAACAGTTTGGGTCAGCCCCAGCATTTT. The encoded protein is CASSPNSLGQPQHF.

CDR3 sequence reads: CASSPDRGGTEAFF. CDR3 sequence (DNA): TGTGCCAGCAGCCCGGACAGGGGGGGAACTGAAGCTTTCTTT. This chain uses TRBV5-4 with TRBJ1-1, with 10 bases matching TRBD1. The CDR3 sequence is 14 residues long. The trim removed 4 bases at V and 5 bases at J, leaving 5 bases unmatched. The V gene's germline CDR1 is SGHNT and CDR2 YYREEE (reference sequence).

A single count supports this clone. This chain connects TRBV10-3 to TRBJ1-1; D remains ambiguous. CDR3 size: 12 residues. The V gene lost 4 bases and the J gene lost 0 bases, with 3 bases spanning the gap. The germline CDR1 and CDR2 sequences are ENHRY and SYGVKD. The CDR3 coding sequence is TGTGCCATCAGTGGAGTGAACACTGAAGCTTTCTTT. Protein product: CAISGVNTEAFF.

The chain joins TRBV7-2 to TRBJ2-7; D is possibly TRBD2 (5 bases). Germline V gene data show CDR1 as SGHTA and CDR2 as FQGNSA. CDR3 length: 14 amino acids. V was cut by 4 bases and J by 4 bases, with 14 bases left in between. The CDR3 here is CASSYSLAGYEQYF. CDR3 sequence (DNA): TGTGCCAGCAGCTACTCCCTAGCTGGGTACGAGCAGTACTTC.